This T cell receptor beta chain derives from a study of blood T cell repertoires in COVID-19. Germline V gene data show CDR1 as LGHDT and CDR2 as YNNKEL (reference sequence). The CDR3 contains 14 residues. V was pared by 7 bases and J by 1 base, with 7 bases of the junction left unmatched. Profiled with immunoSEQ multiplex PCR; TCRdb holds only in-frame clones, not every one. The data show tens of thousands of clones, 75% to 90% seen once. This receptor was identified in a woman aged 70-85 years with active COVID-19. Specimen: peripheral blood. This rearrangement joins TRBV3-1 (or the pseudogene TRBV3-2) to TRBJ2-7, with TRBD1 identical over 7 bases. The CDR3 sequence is CASTNRDRSYEQYF. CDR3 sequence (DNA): TGTGCCAGCACCAACCGGGACAGATCCTACGAGCAGTACTTC.